These T cell receptor beta chains were read from a single sample in a study of shared clonotypes between healthy human individuals. Clones were sequenced by immunoSEQ multiplex PCR, and TCRdb holds only the in-frame ones, with some missing. The sample yields approximately 980,000 clones, 60% to 85% seen once. Sequencing input: memory CD4+ T cells sorted from blood. All receptors derive from a man aged 18 to 29 in good health. The CDR3 runs from the conserved cysteine through the conserved F or W. D genes are given only for firm matches. Expanded clones are given a class, and other clones once, few, many or no size at all.

cdr3_nt cdr3_aa clone_size d_call j_call v_call
TGCGCCAGCAGCTTGGGGACAGGGAGGCCAGATACGCAGTATTTT CASSLGTGRPDTQYF . TRBD1 TRBJ2-3 TRBV5-1
TGCGCCAGCAGCTTGGGCGGGACAGGGGGGAACGAGCAGTACTTC CASSLGGTGGNEQYF . TRBD1 TRBJ2-7 TRBV5-1
TGCGCCAGCAGCATCAATGGACCGCAGGGCAATGAGCAGTTCTTC CASSINGPQGNEQFF . . TRBJ2-1 TRBV5-1
TGTGCCAGCCGCGAGGGCCTGGGTGATAATGAGCAGTTCTTC CASREGLGDNEQFF . . TRBJ2-1 TRBV6-5
TGTGCCACCAGCAGAGCCGGCCAGGCCTACGAGCAGTACTTC CATSRAGQAYEQYF . . TRBJ2-7 TRBV15
TGTGCCAGCGCCTTAACTTGGGGGACAGGGGCACCAACTAATGAAAAACTGTTTTTT CASALTWGTGAPTNEKLFF . TRBD1 TRBJ1-4 TRBV7-9
TGCAGCGTTGAAGGGGGGCAGTCCTACGAGCAGTACTTC CSVEGGQSYEQYF . . TRBJ2-7 TRBV29-1
TGTGCCAGCAGCACAGGCGGTACCTTC CASSTGGTF . . TRBJ2-7 TRBV21-1
TGTGCCAGTAGTATGACCTCCTATAATTCACCCCTCCACTTT CASSMTSYNSPLHF . . TRBJ1-6 TRBV19
TGTGCCAGTATCACGACAGGGGTCACTGAAGCTTTCTTT CASITTGVTEAFF . TRBD1 TRBJ1-1 TRBV19
TGTGCCAGCAGTCCCTGGGACGACGAGCAGTACTTC CASSPWDDEQYF few . TRBJ2-7 TRBV28
TGCGCCAGCAGCGTTCGACAGGGGGGAGATACGCAGTATTTT CASSVRQGGDTQYF . TRBD1 TRBJ2-3 TRBV5-1
TGTGCCAGCAGCTCCGGACTAGCCCAGTATTTT CASSSGLAQYF once TRBD2 TRBJ2-3 TRBV2
TGTGCCAGCAGCTTGGGTGGCAATGAGCAGTTCTTC CASSLGGNEQFF once . TRBJ2-1 TRBV5-4
TGTGCCAGCAGCTTATGGAGGCCTGGGGCCAACGTCCTGACTTTC CASSLWRPGANVLTF once . TRBJ2-6 TRBV7-9
TGTGCCTGGAGTAGCAGACCCTTGAACACTGAAGCTTTCTTT CAWSSRPLNTEAFF . . TRBJ1-1 TRBV30
TGTGCCAGCTCACTCTTATCCCATAATACGAAAGAGCAGTACTTC CASSLLSHNTKEQYF . . TRBJ2-7 TRBV18
TGTGCCAGCAGTGAAAGGACACAGGATTCCTACGAGCAGTACTTC CASSERTQDSYEQYF . . TRBJ2-7 TRBV2
TGTGCCAGCAGTACGACAAGAGATACCCAGTACTTC CASSTTRDTQYF . . TRBJ2-5 TRBV7-9
TGTGCCAGCAGCTTAACGTACGGGACAGGGATGTCAGAGCAGTACTTC CASSLTYGTGMSEQYF few TRBD1 TRBJ2-7 TRBV11-3
TGCGCCAGCAGTCCTAATTGGGGACGGGACAGGTCGGGTAGCGGGAGTTACAATGAGCAGTTCTTC CASSPNWGRDRSGSGSYNEQFF . . TRBJ2-1 TRBV23-1
TGTGCCAGCAGCTGGGACCGAACCTACGAGCAGTACTTC CASSWDRTYEQYF . . TRBJ2-7 TRBV5-8
TGTGCCAGCAGCCCGAATGGACAGGGCCAAAAACTGTTTTTT CASSPNGQGQKLFF . TRBD1 TRBJ1-4 TRBV5-6
TGTGCCAGCAGCTTTTCGGGGACCTCCTACGAGCAGTACTTC CASSFSGTSYEQYF once . TRBJ2-7 TRBV7-9
TGTGCCAGCTCAAGAGAGGCGGGTGAAAAACTGTTTTTT CASSREAGEKLFF . . TRBJ1-4 TRBV18
TGTGCCAGCAGTTTGGGCTCTGGAAACACCATATATTTT CASSLGSGNTIYF . . TRBJ1-3 TRBV6-5
TGTGCCAGCAGCCTTTCCGGGGGGTACCCCCAGCATTTT CASSLSGGYPQHF . . TRBJ1-5 TRBV28
TGCGCCAGCAGCCAGACACGGGAGAGCAATGAAAAACTGTTTTTT CASSQTRESNEKLFF . . TRBJ1-4 TRBV5-1
TGTGCCAGCAGCCCTCCACCAGCTTTAGAGACCCAGTACTTC CASSPPPALETQYF . . TRBJ2-5 TRBV7-8
TGTGCCAGTAGTATCTCACCGGGACAGGGTGGGGCCGGGGAGCTGTTTTTT CASSISPGQGGAGELFF . TRBD1 TRBJ2-2 TRBV19
TGTGCCAGCCTGGTGAACACCGGGGAGCTGTTTTTT CASLVNTGELFF . . TRBJ2-2 TRBV28
TGTGCCAGCAGTACAGGGACAGGGTGGCAGTACTTC CASSTGTGWQYF . TRBD1 TRBJ2-7 TRBV27
TGTGCCAGCAGCAACCAAGCGGGAGCCGGCACAGATACGCAGTATTTT CASSNQAGAGTDTQYF . TRBD2 TRBJ2-3 TRBV28
TGTGCCAGCAGCGTCCGGGAGGGGCCCAATGAGCAGTTCTTC CASSVREGPNEQFF . TRBD2 TRBJ2-1 TRBV9
TGTGCCAGTAGTCCAGGTGGGAGCCTTAACACTGAAGCTTTCTTT CASSPGGSLNTEAFF many . TRBJ1-1 TRBV19
TGTGCCAGCAGCGCGGGAAACACCATATATTTT CASSAGNTIYF once . TRBJ1-3 TRBV7-3
TGCGCCAGCAGCCCGCGACAGGGCGCTAGCTCTGGAAACACCATATATTTT CASSPRQGASSGNTIYF . TRBD1 TRBJ1-3 TRBV5-1
TGTGCCAGCAGCTCAACAGGGAATGAGCAGTTCTTC CASSSTGNEQFF . . TRBJ2-1 TRBV11-3
TGTGCCAGCAGCATAGGACTAGCGGTGTTCAATGAGCAGTTCTTC CASSIGLAVFNEQFF . TRBD2 TRBJ2-1 TRBV11-2
TGTGCCACCGAGGGGACGAACACTGAAGCTTTCTTT CATEGTNTEAFF . . TRBJ1-1 TRBV10-3
TGTGCCAGCAGGGAGGGGAGCTCTGGAAACACCATATATTTT CASREGSSGNTIYF . . TRBJ1-3 TRBV5-5
TGTGCCGGCTGGAAGGGCATTCAGTACTTC CAGWKGIQYF . . TRBJ2-4 TRBV21-1
TGTGCCAGCAGCTCACCGGGACTAGCGGGCTCCTTCTACAATGAGCAGTTCTTC CASSSPGLAGSFYNEQFF once TRBD2 TRBJ2-1 TRBV5-4
TGTGCCAGCAGTTCCGGGCCTTACAGCACCACGTTT CASSSGPYSTTF . . TRBJ1-1 TRBV6-5
TGTGCCAGCAGTTACAGCGTTGGAGGTCAAGAGACCCAGTACTTC CASSYSVGGQETQYF many . TRBJ2-5 TRBV5-6
TGCGCCAGCAGCCAATTTGGGACAGGTACTGGAAACACCATATATTTT CASSQFGTGTGNTIYF . TRBD1 TRBJ1-3 TRBV4-1
TGTGCCAGCAGCCGACCGCAGGGAGGGGACACTGAAGCTTTCTTT CASSRPQGGDTEAFF . . TRBJ1-1 TRBV6-6
TGTGCCAGCAGTTTGATGGGACAGGGTGATTCACCCCTCCACTTT CASSLMGQGDSPLHF . TRBD1 TRBJ1-6 TRBV28
TGCGCCAGCAGCTTCGGGGGGCAGGCTGGAAACACCATATATTTT CASSFGGQAGNTIYF . . TRBJ1-3 TRBV5-1
TGTGCCAGCAGCAAAGAGGAGGGAATGGGGACAGGGGTAAATAATTCACCCCTCCACTTT CASSKEEGMGTGVNNSPLHF . . TRBJ1-6 TRBV21-1
TGTGCCAGCAGCCGCACCGGAGGAACTAGCGGCTCCTACGAGCAGTACTTC CASSRTGGTSGSYEQYF few TRBD2 TRBJ2-7 TRBV11-2
TGTGCCAGCAGCAAAGCGGGGGGTGGCTACACCTTC CASSKAGGGYTF . . TRBJ1-2 TRBV21-1
TGTGCCAGCAGTTACTCGATTGGAACCTACGAGCAGTACTTC CASSYSIGTYEQYF . . TRBJ2-7 TRBV6-7
TGTGCCTGGAGATATAAAAACAGGGGGCAGGGTGAAAAACTGTTTTTT CAWRYKNRGQGEKLFF . TRBD1 TRBJ1-4 TRBV30